This TCR beta chain appears in the sequencing data of a study of T cells in women clearing cervical HPV infection. Study summary: Donors had HPV16-related CIN3 or worse; 2 had invasive cancer.

The study, taken as a whole, reports: TRBV6-7 abundance was lower in cases than controls (around 0.1% versus 0.15%). Timing of associations relative to infection is unclear; T-cell subsets were not isolated.

Germline CDR1 reads MNHNS; CDR2 reads SASEGT. The CDR3 runs 14 residues. In the case of this clone: Its antigen is unknown. The read finishes 3 residues shy of the CDR3 end, and the germline J gene is used to complete it.

The method was immunoSEQ multiplex PCR; TCRdb's version includes in-frame clones alone and lacks a portion of them. This sample lists about 34,000 clones; its ten largest clones have more than 3%. The receptor's source is a woman between 18 and 75 years old with a cervical HPV16 infection that either progressed to CIN3+ or cleared (not recorded which). The chain carries TRBV6-1 and TRBJ2-2; 11 bases match TRBD1. Sequenced: blood buffy coat. The covered CDR3 bases are TGTGCCAGCAGTGCGGACAGGGGGCGTGAAAAG. Translating it yields CASSADRGREK. The whole CDR3 region reads CASSADRGREKLFF.